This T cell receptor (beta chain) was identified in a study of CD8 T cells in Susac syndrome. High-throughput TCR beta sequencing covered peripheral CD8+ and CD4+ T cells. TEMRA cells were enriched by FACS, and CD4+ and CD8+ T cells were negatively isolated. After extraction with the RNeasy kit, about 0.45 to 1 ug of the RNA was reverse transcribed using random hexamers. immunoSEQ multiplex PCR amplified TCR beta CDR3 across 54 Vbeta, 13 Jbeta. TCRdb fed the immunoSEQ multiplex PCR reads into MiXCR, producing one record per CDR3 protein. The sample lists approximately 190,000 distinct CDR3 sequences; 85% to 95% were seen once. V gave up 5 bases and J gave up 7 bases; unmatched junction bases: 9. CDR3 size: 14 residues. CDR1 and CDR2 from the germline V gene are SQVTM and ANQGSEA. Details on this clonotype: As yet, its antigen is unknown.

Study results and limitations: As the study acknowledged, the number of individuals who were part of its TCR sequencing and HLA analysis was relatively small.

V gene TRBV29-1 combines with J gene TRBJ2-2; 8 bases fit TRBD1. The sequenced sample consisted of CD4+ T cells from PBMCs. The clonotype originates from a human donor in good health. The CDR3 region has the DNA TGCAGCGTTTGGACAGGGACTCGGGTCGGGGAGCTGTTTTTT. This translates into CSVWTGTRVGELFF.